These 27 T cell receptor beta chains came from one sample sequenced in a study of blood T cell repertoires in COVID-19. The protocol was immunoSEQ multiplex PCR, while the TCRdb copy is restricted to in-frame clones and leaves out a portion. The table has over 90,000 clones, roughly 80% seen once. Material for sequencing was peripheral blood. The source is a man between 60 and 70 years old with acute or convalescent COVID-19.

This chain connects TRBV9 to TRBJ2-1; 13 nucleotides agree with TRBD2. J was trimmed by 6 bases and V by 4 bases; bases with no gene match: 7. The CDR3 loop spans 16 amino acids. CDR1 SGDLS and CDR2 YYNGEE come from the germline V gene. DNA for the CDR3: TGTGCCAGCAGCCCATTGGGACTAGCGGGATTCAATGAGCAGTTCTTC. This codes for CASSPLGLAGFNEQFF.

The chain couples TRBV29-1 to TRBJ2-3, with 7 bases matching TRBD2. The germline V gene has CDR1 SQVTM and CDR2 ANQGSEA. The junction had 5 bases not matched to a gene; V was cut back by 6 bases and J by 2 bases. The CDR3 sequence is 13 residues long. The CDR3 bases are TGCAGCGTCGGACTAGACCCCACAGATACGCAGTATTTT. As protein: CSVGLDPTDTQYF.

The chain is built from TRBV3-1 (or the pseudogene TRBV3-2) and TRBJ2-7, with 9 bases aligning to TRBD1. CDR3 size: 17 residues. Germline CDR1 and CDR2: LGHDT and YNNKEL (reference sequence). V trimming: 0 bases; J trimming: 2 bases; junction bases outside the gene matches: 8. The CDR3 DNA is TGTGCCAGCAGCCAAGATGGCCCCGGGACAGGGACCTACGAGCAGTACTTC. Its protein is CASSQDGPGTGTYEQYF.

Only a few counts were recorded for this clone. The rearrangement links TRBV3-1 (or the pseudogene TRBV3-2) to TRBJ2-2; D is possibly TRBD1 (6 bases). Trimming removed 1 base from V and 6 bases from J, with 9 bases in between. CDR1 LGHDT and CDR2 YNNKEL come from the germline V gene (reference sequence). The CDR3 is 14 residues long. As DNA, the CDR3 is TGTGCCAGCAGCCAAGTCAACAGGGCCGGGGAGCTGTTTTTT. Translation: CASSQVNRAGELFF.

The chain has TRBV28 and TRBJ2-7; 9 bases are a match to TRBD2. The CDR3 is made up of 18 amino acids. CDR1 MDHEN and CDR2 SYDVKM come from the germline V gene. The V segment lost 3 bases and the J segment 2 bases; nucleotides outside the gene matches: 14. As DNA, the CDR3 is TGTGCCAGCAGTTTTTTTTCGGGTAGCGGGAGCATCCCCTACGAGCAGTACTTC. Amino acids: CASSFFSGSGSIPYEQYF.

The chain uses TRBV3-1 (or the pseudogene TRBV3-2) and TRBJ2-1; 15 nucleotides agree with TRBD2. Germline loops: CDR1 LGHDT, CDR2 YNNKEL (reference sequence). The CDR3 length is 15 residues. The junction had 5 bases not matched to a gene; V was cut back by 2 bases and J by 12 bases. As DNA, the CDR3 is TGTGCCAGCAGCCAAACCGGGACTAGCGGGGGGATGCAGTTCTTC. Its protein product is CASSQTGTSGGMQFF.

This clone was seen only once. The chain carries TRBV7-3 and TRBJ2-7; 13 positions agree with TRBD2. Germline CDR1 is SGHTA and CDR2 is FQGTGA. V lost 5 bases to trimming and J lost 6 bases; unmatched junction nucleotides: 4. The CDR3 consists of 14 residues. As DNA, the CDR3 is TGTGCCAGCAGCCACGGGACTAGCGGGACCGAGCAGTACTTC. Its protein is CASSHGTSGTEQYF.

The CDR3 sequence is CASSVRAGNSYEQYF. CDR3 DNA: TGTGCCAGCAGCGTACGAGCGGGAAACTCCTACGAGCAGTACTTC. This chain uses TRBV9 with TRBJ2-7; 7 bases are a match to TRBD2. The CDR3 consists of 15 residues. The V gene end was trimmed by 1 base and the J gene end by 0 bases; junction bases not matched to a gene: 4. CDR1 is SGDLS and CDR2 is YYNGEE in the germline V gene.

This clone has just a few counts. The chain is built from TRBV11-3 and TRBJ2-2, with TRBD1 matching over 7 bases. Per the germline V gene, CDR1 is SGHNT and CDR2 is YENEEA. The trim removed 5 bases at V and 0 bases at J, leaving 9 bases unmatched. The CDR3 consists of 17 residues. The DNA of the CDR3 is TGTGCCAGCAGCCCTAAAGCAGGGGGAGCGAACACCGGGGAGCTGTTTTTT. Translation: CASSPKAGGANTGELFF.

V is TRBV7-2 and J is TRBJ1-6; 7 positions match TRBD1. Looked up from germline, CDR1 is SGHTA and CDR2 is FQGNSA. V lost 4 bases and J lost 8; bases outside the gene matches: 8. The CDR3 extends over 15 amino acids. The CDR3 loop reads CASSSGTVGYSPLHF. As DNA, the CDR3 is TGTGCCAGCAGCTCAGGGACAGTGGGGTATTCACCCCTCCACTTT.

The chain joins TRBV18 to TRBJ2-5; tentatively, D is TRBD1 (5 bases). The CDR3 sequence is 13 residues long. Germline CDR1 and CDR2: KGHSH and LQKENI. V was cut by 3 bases and J by 5 bases, with 10 bases left in between. This chain's CDR3 is CASSPGRAETQYF. CDR3 coding DNA: TGTGCCAGCTCACCTGGCAGGGCTGAGACCCAGTACTTC.

The gene calls are TRBV18 and TRBJ2-2; 7 bases match TRBD2. The junction had 3 bases not matched to a gene; V was cut back by 2 bases and J by 0 bases. The CDR3 spans 16 residues. CDR1 and CDR2 (germline): KGHSH, LQKENI. CDR3 amino acids: CASSPNSGSNTGELFF. The DNA of the CDR3 is TGTGCCAGCTCACCAAATAGCGGGTCGAACACCGGGGAGCTGTTTTTT.

The rearrangement uses TRBV10-2 and TRBJ2-1; TRBD2 agrees at 9 bases. This CDR3 region has 16 residues. V shed 10 bases, J shed 8 bases, and the junction held 18 bases outside the gene matches. Germline CDR1 is WSHSY and CDR2 is SAAADI. CDR3 nucleotides: TGCGCCACCACCGCGGCCCCTACCAGCGGGAGGTATGAGCAGTTCTTC. Translating gives CATTAAPTSGRYEQFF.

The rearrangement uses TRBV6-5 and TRBJ2-2, with 10 bases that match TRBD1. Germline V gene lookup returns CDR1 MNHEY and CDR2 SVGAGI. The CDR3 extends over 13 amino acids. Trimming cost V 6 bases and J 6 bases; bases outside gene matches: 1. CDR3 bases: TGTGCCAGCAGCGGACAGGGGGCCGGGGAGCTGTTTTTT. It encodes CASSGQGAGELFF.

Comment on this clone: Its ends do not fully match the called genes, so a read error is possible. The chain is built from TRBV9 and TRBJ2-1; no clear D gene. Germline V gene data show CDR1 as SGDLS and CDR2 as YYNGEE. The CDR3 loop spans 16 amino acids. CDR3 coding DNA: TGTGCCGGCAGCGTACTGGTCTCCGGAGCTCGGGATGAGCAGTTCTTC. It specifies CAGSVLVSGARDEQFF.

This chain joins TRBV7-3 and TRBJ2-1; 9 nucleotides agree with TRBD1. From germline, CDR1 is SGHTA and CDR2 FQGTGA. The CDR3 has 16 residues. J lost 10 bases, V lost 4 bases, and 14 bases had no gene match. This CDR3 reads CASSSTLGQGVPEQFF. The CDR3, as DNA: TGTGCCAGCAGCTCGACTCTGGGACAGGGTGTGCCGGAGCAGTTCTTC.

J is TRBJ1-4 and V is TRBV21-1; the tabulated D call, TRBD1, remains unverified against the DNA. TRBV21-1 is a pseudogene segment. The CDR3 totals 16 residues. The CDR3 coding sequence is TGTGCCAGCAGCAAAGTGGGGGCAGGCGATAATGAAAAACTGTTTTTT. Its translation: CASSKVGAGDNEKLFF.

This clone was picked up a small number of times. This chain links TRBV28 with TRBJ1-5; 8 bases align to TRBD1. From germline, CDR1 is MDHEN and CDR2 SYDVKM. J lost 10 bases, V lost 6 bases, and 14 bases had no gene match. The CDR3 has 15 residues. CDR3 sequence: CASRNGQGDFHPQHF. CDR3 DNA: TGTGCCAGCAGGAACGGACAGGGAGACTTCCATCCCCAGCATTTT.

The chain employs TRBV9 and TRBJ2-2; D is unresolved. Trimming took off 3 bases at V and 1 base at J, with 10 bases between the two ends. From germline, CDR1 is SGDLS and CDR2 YYNGEE. CDR3 length equals 15 residues. The CDR3: CASSANPGNTGELFF. The CDR3 bases are TGTGCCAGCAGCGCCAATCCGGGGAACACCGGGGAGCTGTTTTTT.

The genes are TRBV7-2 and TRBJ2-7, with TRBD1 matching 12 bases. Germline CDR1 reads SGHTA; CDR2 reads FQGNSA. CDR3 size: 14 residues. The J segment lost 4 bases and the V segment lost 5 bases, leaving 3 bases of the junction unmatched. The CDR3 is CASSGTGGTYEQYF. DNA of the CDR3: TGTGCCAGCAGCGGGACAGGGGGCACGTACGAGCAGTACTTC.

The chain couples TRBV7-9 to TRBJ1-2, with D maybe TRBD1 (6 bases). V was cut by 1 base and J by 3 bases, with 12 bases left in between. The CDR3 has 15 residues. Germline CDR1 SEHNR, CDR2 FQNEAQ (reference sequence). The CDR3 reads CASSLVSGADYGYTF. In DNA, the CDR3 is TGTGCCAGCAGCTTAGTGTCAGGGGCGGACTATGGCTACACCTTC.

The chain combines TRBV6-6 with TRBJ1-4; 11 bases are shared with TRBD1. The CDR3 consists of 18 residues. V lost 7 bases to trimming and J lost 3 bases; unmatched junction nucleotides: 13. Germline V gene data show CDR1 as MNHNY and CDR2 as SVGAGI (reference sequence). The CDR3 region has the DNA TGTGCCAGCATTCGAGGGACAGGGGGTGAAGGGGCTAATGAAAAACTGTTTTTT. It is translated as CASIRGTGGEGANEKLFF.

The chain recombines TRBV29-1 with TRBJ1-6, with a weak D call TRBD1 (6 bases). Germline V CDR1 and CDR2: SQVTM, ANQGSEA. The CDR3 spans 13 residues. The V end lost 5 bases, the J end lost 7 bases, and 12 bases lay between the germline ends. CDR3 residues: CSVSQGTNSPLHF. CDR3 DNA: TGCAGCGTTTCACAGGGAACGAATTCACCCCTCCACTTT.

This clone was counted once. This sequence joins TRBV5-4 and TRBJ2-1, with 9 nucleotides matching TRBD1. The V and J ends lost 4 bases and 7 bases, in that order; junction bases with no gene match: 12. Germline V lookup: CDR1 SGHNT, CDR2 YYREEE (reference sequence). The CDR3 has 16 amino acids. The CDR3 coding sequence is TGTGCCAGCAGCCTATCAGCCGGGACAGGGAATAATGAGCAGTTCTTC. Its translation: CASSLSAGTGNNEQFF.

This clone was seen only a few times. This chain links TRBV11-1 with TRBJ2-7; possibly TRBD2 for D (5 bases). V lost 0 bases to trimming and J lost 5 bases, with 8 bases between them. CDR1 and CDR2 from the germline V gene are SGHAT and FQDESV (reference sequence). CDR3 length equals 13 residues. In DNA form, the CDR3 reads TGTGCCAGCAGCTTAGCGCCGGAGGACGAGCAGTACTTC. Amino acids: CASSLAPEDEQYF.

This clone was counted a few times. The chain employs TRBV12-3 or TRBV12-4 and TRBJ1-5, with 8 bases identical to TRBD1. With 5 bases clipped from V and 5 bases from J, the junction kept 2 bases outside the gene matches. The CDR3 is 13 residues long. CDR3 residues: CASSPGGDQPQHF. The CDR3 region has the DNA TGTGCCAGCAGTCCAGGGGGCGATCAGCCCCAGCATTTT.

This clone was observed once. The chain is built from TRBV18 and TRBJ1-2; 8 bases agree with TRBD1. V dropped 6 bases and J dropped 6; count of bases not matched to a gene: 3. This CDR3 spans 12 amino acids. Per the germline V gene, CDR1 is KGHSH and CDR2 is LQKENI. In nucleotides, the CDR3 is TGTGCCAGCTCCGGACAGGGAGATGGCTACACCTTC. Encoded protein: CASSGQGDGYTF.